This TCR beta chain emerged from a study of blood T cell repertoires in COVID-19 (dated by TCRdb to about 2020). Looking at the study overall: Samples covering the acute and convalescent phases of COVID-19 were provided by collaborators in the United States, Italy and Spain. The material from the prospective study consisted of cDNA or gDNA derived from T cells, B-cell-depleted T cells, or PBMCs. Subjects who had been exposed to COVID-19, were actively infected with it, or had recovered from it provided the deeply sampled blood TCRbeta repertoires that made up the dataset. A freely available public database, intended as a resource for researchers studying the immune response to SARS-CoV-2, is where the repertoires were released. Samples were obtained from the ongoing ImmuneRACE study (first 160 participants) and from 950 to 1,500 subjects provided by 6 global collaborators. Nearly every sample came with metadata listing a de-identified subject ID, COVID-19 status, age in years and sex. Where HLA class I and class II types were available, the types were taken from metadata supplied by the sample provider, not from assay-based typing.

TCRbeta CDR3 regions were amplified from genomic DNA by means of the immunoSEQ Assay, a bias-controlled multiplex PCR. In the paper's pipeline: The number of nucleated cells in each sample was estimated by amplification of reference gene primers within the assay. Sequence reads were collapsed and filtered to measure the absolute abundance of every unique TCRbeta CDR3 rearrangement. For each sample, productive Simpson clonality was calculated as the square root of Simpson's diversity index across productive rearrangements. The table was pulled from immuneACCESS by TCRdb, which kept in-frame rearrangements only. Such tables lose some clones; where checked, under half of the loss comes from unresolved V genes, and the rest has no known cause. From that table come the V and J calls and clone size; the DNA was used to work out D and trimming. For this sample the table gives some 130,000 clones, of which over 85% were detected only once. The top ten constitute less than 5% of the sample.

Findings and caveats that apply to the study as a whole: The quantity of clinical and demographic metadata differed by source and by participant and was supplied without curation.

This clone was seen just once. Its antigen is currently not known. The junction and the germline gene differ at one end; a read error may be behind it. One collaborating source in Seattle enrolled patients while the patients were actively infected and followed the patients over time throughout the course of disease. Each collaborating institution followed its own protocols to collect whole blood in K2EDTA tubes. For TCRbeta analysis, collaborators shipped samples in one of three forms: frozen whole blood, isolated PBMCs, or DNA extracted from either of those sample types. Sequenced input: peripheral blood. This sequence originates from a man in his 60s with COVID-19, enrolled during active disease.

The CDR3 region reads CASSLGGLAGANEQFF. The DNA is as follows: TGTGCTAGCAGCTTAGGGGGACTAGCGGGAGCTAATGAGCAGTTCTTC. The chain joins TRBV7-7 to TRBJ2-1; 14 middle bases align to TRBD2. The germline V gene (reference sequence) sets CDR1 to SSHAT and CDR2 to FNYEAQ. The CDR3 sequence holds 16 residues, the cysteine and phenylalanine included. CDR3 DNA is the only sequence kept; it has 48 bases, read in frame from the first base.